The rows below give T cell receptor beta chains drawn from one sample of a study of blood T cell repertoires in COVID-19. Clones were sequenced by immunoSEQ multiplex PCR, and TCRdb holds only the in-frame ones, with some missing. The sample shows some 300,000 clones, 70% to 90% of them seen only once. The sample consisted of peripheral blood. The source is a man aged 70 or older with acute or convalescent COVID-19. Both conserved end residues are part of each CDR3. Each record gives: J gene, clone size, D gene, V gene, CDR3 DNA, CDR3 protein. The D gene is left open where the match is weak. Some rows mark clone size as missing; the rest say once, few, many or name a class of expanded clone.

TRBJ1-1,-,-,TRBV6-4,TGTGCCAGCAGTGACTTGGACAGAAAGAACACTGAAGCTTTCTTT,CASSDLDRKNTEAFF
TRBJ2-6,-,-,TRBV18,TGTGCCAGCTCACCCGCAGGGTGGGGGGCCAACGTCCTGACTTTC,CASSPAGWGANVLTF
TRBJ2-1,once,TRBD1,TRBV6-6,TGTGCCAGCAGTTACGGACAGGGGGTCAACAATGAGCAGTTCTTC,CASSYGQGVNNEQFF
TRBJ2-7,-,-,TRBV6-5,TGTGCCAGCAGTTACTCGAGAAGCGGATTCTCCTACGAGCAGTACTTC,CASSYSRSGFSYEQYF
TRBJ2-7,-,TRBD1,TRBV5-1,TGCGCCAGCAGCGGGGGACAGCATGCCTACGAGCAGTACTTC,CASSGGQHAYEQYF
TRBJ1-5,-,-,TRBV28,TGTGCCAGCAGTTCCATCAGGGCCCAGGCCCATCAGCCCCAGCATTTT,CASSSIRAQAHQPQHF
TRBJ1-4,-,-,TRBV28,TGTGCCAGCAGTTCACAGAGGGTAAATGAAAAACTGTTTTTT,CASSSQRVNEKLFF
TRBJ2-7,-,TRBD1,TRBV5-6,TGTGCCAGCAGCTTGGCCTTTGACAGGGGTGTTGGAGAGCAGTACTTC,CASSLAFDRGVGEQYF
TRBJ1-4,-,TRBD1,TRBV5-6,TGTGCCAGCAGGTATCAGGGGGCTGAAGAAAAACTGTTTTTT,CASRYQGAEEKLFF
TRBJ1-1,-,-,TRBV6-5,TGTGCCAGCAGTTTGAACAGGAAAAAAGCTTTCTTT,CASSLNRKKAFF
TRBJ1-2,-,TRBD1,TRBV6-5,TGTGCCAGCAGTTCTCAACCGGGACAGCTGGACCATGGCTACACCTTC,CASSSQPGQLDHGYTF
TRBJ2-7,-,-,TRBV6-6,TGTGCCAGCAGTACTCGGGACTCCAGATACGAGCAGTACTTC,CASSTRDSRYEQYF
TRBJ1-2,-,-,TRBV29-1,TGCAGCTTCCGGGAGCCGGGTGCCTATGGCTACACCTTC,CSFREPGAYGYTF
TRBJ1-4,-,-,TRBV13,TGTGCCAGCAGCTCACGGAAATTGACAGGAGGTGCGGGTGAAAAACTGTTTTTT,CASSSRKLTGGAGEKLFF
TRBJ1-4,-,-,TRBV10-2,TGCGCCAGCAGCACGGGACTTAATGAAAAACTGTTTTTT,CASSTGLNEKLFF
TRBJ1-1,few,-,TRBV28,TGTGCCAGCAGTAAGCCAGGGAACACTGAAGCTTTCTTT,CASSKPGNTEAFF
TRBJ1-1,-,-,TRBV19,TGTGCCAGTACACCAATAGGGGGGGCCACTGAAGCTTTCTTT,CASTPIGGATEAFF
TRBJ1-2,-,TRBD1,TRBV5-1,TGCGCCAGCAGCTGGGACAGGGGAAGCTATGGCTACACCTTC,CASSWDRGSYGYTF
TRBJ1-2,-,-,TRBV6-5,TGTGCCAGCAGTTACCAGGGCAGAGCTAACTATGGCTACACCTTC,CASSYQGRANYGYTF
TRBJ1-6,-,-,TRBV6-5,TGTGCCAGCACAGGGGTCCCTCGGTCACCCCTCCACTTT,CASTGVPRSPLHF